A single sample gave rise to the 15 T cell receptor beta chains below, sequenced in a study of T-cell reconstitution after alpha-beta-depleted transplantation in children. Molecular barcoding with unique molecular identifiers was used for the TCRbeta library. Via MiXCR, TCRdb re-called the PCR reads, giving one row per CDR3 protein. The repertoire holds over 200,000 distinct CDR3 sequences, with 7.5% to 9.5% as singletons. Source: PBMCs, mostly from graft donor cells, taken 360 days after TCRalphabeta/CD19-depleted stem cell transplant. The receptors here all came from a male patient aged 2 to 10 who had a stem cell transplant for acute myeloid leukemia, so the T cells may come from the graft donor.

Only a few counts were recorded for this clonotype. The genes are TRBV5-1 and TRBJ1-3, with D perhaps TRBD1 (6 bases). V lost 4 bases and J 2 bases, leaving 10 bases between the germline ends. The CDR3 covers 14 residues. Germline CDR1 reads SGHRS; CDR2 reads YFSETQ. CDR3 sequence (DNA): TGCGCCAGCAGCACCAGGGGCGCTGGAAACACCATATATTTT. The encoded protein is CASSTRGAGNTIYF.

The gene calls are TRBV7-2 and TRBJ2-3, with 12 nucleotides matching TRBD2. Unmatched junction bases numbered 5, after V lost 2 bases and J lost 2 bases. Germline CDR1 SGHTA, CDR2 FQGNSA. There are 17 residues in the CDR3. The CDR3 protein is CASSLTSGRPVTDTQYF. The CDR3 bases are TGTGCCAGCAGCTTAACTAGCGGGAGGCCCGTCACAGATACGCAGTATTTT.

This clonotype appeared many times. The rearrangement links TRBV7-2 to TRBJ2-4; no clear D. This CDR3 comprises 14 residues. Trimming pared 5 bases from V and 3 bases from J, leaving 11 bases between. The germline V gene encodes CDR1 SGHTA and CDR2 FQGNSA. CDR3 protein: CASSPETLKNIQYF. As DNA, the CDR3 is TGTGCCAGCAGCCCTGAAACCCTCAAAAACATTCAGTACTTC.

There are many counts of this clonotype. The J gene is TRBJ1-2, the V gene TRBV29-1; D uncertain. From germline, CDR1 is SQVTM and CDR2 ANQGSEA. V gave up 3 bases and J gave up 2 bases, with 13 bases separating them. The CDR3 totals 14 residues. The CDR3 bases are TGCAGCGTTGACGGTCCGCTTGGCAACTATGGCTACACCTTC. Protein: CSVDGPLGNYGYTF.

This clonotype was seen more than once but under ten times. CDR3 amino acids: CSASVLAGDEQYF. CDR3 in DNA: TGCAGTGCTAGTGTACTAGCGGGAGACGAGCAGTACTTC. The V and J genes are TRBV20-1 and TRBJ2-7; 11 bases are a match to TRBD2. V dropped 3 bases and J dropped 5; count of bases not matched to a gene: 3. The CDR3 totals 13 residues. CDR1 is DFQATT and CDR2 is SNEGSKA in the germline V gene (reference sequence).

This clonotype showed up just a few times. In nucleotides, the CDR3 is TGTGCCAGCAGTTTAAGTTTAGGGCAGGGGTATGGCTACACCTTC. Amino acid sequence: CASSLSLGQGYGYTF. The chain joins TRBV12-3 or TRBV12-4 to TRBJ1-2, with D possibly being TRBD1 (6 bases). The CDR3 is made up of 15 amino acids. V shed 2 bases and J shed 5 bases, with 15 bases lying between them.

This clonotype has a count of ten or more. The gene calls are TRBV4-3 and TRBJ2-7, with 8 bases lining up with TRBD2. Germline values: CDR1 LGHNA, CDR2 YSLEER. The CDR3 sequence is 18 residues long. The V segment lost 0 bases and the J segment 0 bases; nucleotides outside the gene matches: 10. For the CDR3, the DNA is TGCGCCAGCAGCCAAGATCGTGGACGGGAGGGTCCCTCCTACGAGCAGTACTTC. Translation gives CASSQDRGREGPSYEQYF.

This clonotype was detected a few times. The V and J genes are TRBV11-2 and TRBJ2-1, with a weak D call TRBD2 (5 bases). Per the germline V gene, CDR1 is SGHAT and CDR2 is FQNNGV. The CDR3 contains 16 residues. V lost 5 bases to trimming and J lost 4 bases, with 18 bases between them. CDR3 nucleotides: TGTGCCAGCAGCACCCGGGAAGACCCCCTATACAATGAGCAGTTCTTC. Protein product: CASSTREDPLYNEQFF.

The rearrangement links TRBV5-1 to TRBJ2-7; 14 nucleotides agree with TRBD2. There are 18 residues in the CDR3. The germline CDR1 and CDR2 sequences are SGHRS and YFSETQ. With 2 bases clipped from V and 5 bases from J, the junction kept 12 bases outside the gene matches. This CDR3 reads CASSLGLAGGSIHHEQYF. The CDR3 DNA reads TGCGCCAGCAGCTTAGGACTAGCGGGAGGCTCTATCCACCACGAGCAGTACTTC.

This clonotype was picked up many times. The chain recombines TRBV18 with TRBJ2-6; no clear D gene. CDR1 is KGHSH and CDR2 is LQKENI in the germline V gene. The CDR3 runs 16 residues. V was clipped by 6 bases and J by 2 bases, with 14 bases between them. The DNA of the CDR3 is TGTGCCAGCTCGCGTTACAGTGCTGCTGGGGCCAACGTCCTGACTTTC. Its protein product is CASSRYSAAGANVLTF.

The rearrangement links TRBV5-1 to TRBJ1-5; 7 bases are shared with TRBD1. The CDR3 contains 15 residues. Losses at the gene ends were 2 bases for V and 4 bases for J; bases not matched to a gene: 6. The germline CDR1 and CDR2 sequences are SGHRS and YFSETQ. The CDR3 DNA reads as TGCGCCAGCAGCTTCACCGGGACAGCTAATCAGCCCCAGCATTTT. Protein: CASSFTGTANQPQHF.

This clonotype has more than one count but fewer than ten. Written as DNA, the CDR3 is TGTGCCAGCAGCCGGGGACAGAACGAGCAGTACTTC. This translates into CASSRGQNEQYF. The V and J genes are TRBV14 and TRBJ2-7, with 7 positions matching TRBD1. The CDR3 is made up of 12 amino acids. V lost 4 bases and J lost 5; bases outside the gene matches: 2. CDR1 is SGHDN, CDR2 FVKESK, per germline.

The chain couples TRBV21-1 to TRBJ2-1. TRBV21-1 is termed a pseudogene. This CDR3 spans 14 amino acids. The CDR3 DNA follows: TGTGCCAGCTCTCGCCGAACCGGAATGAATGAGCAGTTCTTC. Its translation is CASSRRTGMNEQFF.

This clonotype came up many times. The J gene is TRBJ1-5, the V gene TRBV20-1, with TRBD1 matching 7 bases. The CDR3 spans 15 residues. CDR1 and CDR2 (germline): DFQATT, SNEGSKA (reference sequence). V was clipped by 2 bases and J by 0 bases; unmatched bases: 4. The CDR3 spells CSARSGQYSNQPQHF. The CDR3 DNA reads TGCAGTGCTAGATCGGGACAGTATAGCAATCAGCCCCAGCATTTT.

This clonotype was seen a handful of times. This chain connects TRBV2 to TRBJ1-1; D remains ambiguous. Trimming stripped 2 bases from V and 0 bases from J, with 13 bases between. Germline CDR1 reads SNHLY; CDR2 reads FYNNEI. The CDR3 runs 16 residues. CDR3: CASSEIGPALNTEAFF. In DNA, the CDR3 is TGTGCCAGCAGTGAAATTGGGCCAGCTCTGAACACTGAAGCTTTCTTT.